Detailed here is one TCR beta chain. The sample originates from a study of T cell changes during pregnancy in multiple sclerosis. Here immunoSEQ multiplex PCR was the method, and the copy in TCRdb shows in-frame clones only, minus some. This sample has about 51,000 clones, with 90% to 95% found just once. The length of the CDR3 is 15 residues. Trimming took 6 bases from V and 2 from J; bases not matched to a gene: 8. The germline V gene encodes CDR1 SGHTA and CDR2 FQGTGA. V is TRBV7-3 and J is TRBJ2-5; 8 nucleotides agree with TRBD1. Sequenced material: CD4+ T cells from peripheral blood mononuclear cells, taken in the second trimester of pregnancy. This sequence was found in a female donor with multiple sclerosis, enrolled in a pregnancy study. This chain's CDR3 is CASRLGTGLQETQYF. CDR3 coding DNA: TGTGCCAGCAGACTCGGGACAGGCTTACAAGAGACCCAGTACTTC.